These 12 T cell receptor beta chains were sequenced from one sample in a study of blood T cell repertoires in COVID-19. Produced via immunoSEQ multiplex PCR; TCRdb's table is partial and in-frame only. The table records some 180,000 clones, under 95% of them present only once. The material sequenced was peripheral blood. The receptors were sampled from a man aged 18 to 29 with COVID-19, enrolled during active disease.

The chain uses TRBV7-2 and TRBJ2-1; 10 bases line up with TRBD2. There are 15 residues in the CDR3. Trimming removed 3 bases from V and 7 bases from J; junction bases left unmatched: 6. Germline lookup yields CDR1 SGHTA and CDR2 FQGNSA. The CDR3 DNA follows: TGTGCCAGCAGCTTCGAGCGGGAGGGACGGAATGAGCAGTTCTTC. Translating gives CASSFEREGRNEQFF.

The CDR3 reads CASSSTRYTEAFF. CDR3 nucleotide sequence: TGTGCCAGCAGTTCCACCAGATACACTGAAGCTTTCTTT. This rearrangement joins TRBV27 to TRBJ1-1; D is undetermined. The CDR3 is made up of 13 amino acids. V dropped 4 bases and J dropped 3 bases, with 9 bases sitting between them. From germline, CDR1 is MNHEY and CDR2 SMNVEV (reference sequence).

The rearrangement links TRBV10-2 to TRBJ2-7; TRBD2 agrees at 7 bases. V lost 5 bases to trimming and J lost 5 bases; unmatched junction nucleotides: 9. Germline V CDR1 and CDR2: WSHSY, SAAADI. This CDR3 is 14 amino acids long. CDR3 coding DNA: TGCGCCAGCAGTTTCACTAGCGACATGAACGAGCAGTACTTC. Protein: CASSFTSDMNEQYF.

The rearrangement links TRBV28 to TRBJ2-1; D gene uncertain. From germline, CDR1 is MDHEN and CDR2 SYDVKM. The ends were cut back, 3 bases at V and 4 bases at J, with 13 bases in the middle. The CDR3 runs to 15 residues. The CDR3 region is CASSFWRDGYNEQFF. In DNA form, the CDR3 reads TGTGCCAGCAGTTTTTGGCGTGACGGGTACAATGAGCAGTTCTTC. The full variable domain, in which reference TRBV28 and TRBJ2-1 provide the parts outside the CDR3, is DVKVTQSSRYLVKRTGEKVFLECVQDMDHENMFWYRQDPGLGLRLIYFSYDVKMKEKGDIPEGYSVSREKKERFSLILESASTNQTSMYLCASSFWRDGYNEQFFGPGTRLTVL.

The chain uses TRBV6-6 and TRBJ1-4; perhaps TRBD1 as D (6 bases). Germline V CDR1 and CDR2: MNHNY, SVGAGI (reference sequence). V lost 7 bases, J lost 2 bases, and 11 bases lay in between. This CDR3 is built from 14 residues. The CDR3 spells CASTWTDTNEKLFF. The DNA for the CDR3 is TGTGCCAGCACCTGGACAGATACTAATGAAAAACTGTTTTTT.

This clone appeared once. V usage is TRBV28 and J usage is TRBJ1-1, with 10 bases aligning to TRBD1. CDR3 length: 17 amino acids. Germline loops: CDR1 MDHEN, CDR2 SYDVKM. Trimming cost V 6 bases and J 0 bases; bases outside gene matches: 10. The CDR3 DNA reads as TGTGCCAGCAGCTTGCTCGGACAGGGGGGATTGAACACTGAAGCTTTCTTT. This translates into CASSLLGQGGLNTEAFF.

V usage is TRBV28 and J usage is TRBJ2-7, with D possibly TRBD2 on 5 matching bases. CDR1 and CDR2 (germline): MDHEN, SYDVKM. The germline V and J ends were trimmed by 2 bases and 2 bases, with 25 bases remaining between them. CDR3 length equals 19 residues. DNA of the CDR3: TGTGCCAGCAGTTTACCGGGCAACATCCCGGGATTAAGAGCCTACGAGCAGTACTTC. It is translated as CASSLPGNIPGLRAYEQYF.

V gene TRBV4-3 combines with J gene TRBJ2-2; tentatively, D is TRBD2 (7 bases). The CDR3 is 16 amino acids. Trimming left V 4 bases short and J 3 bases short, with 15 bases between. Germline assignment: CDR1 LGHNA and CDR2 YSLEER. This CDR3 is CASSLLWGGDTGELFF. DNA for the CDR3: TGCGCCAGCAGCCTCCTGTGGGGGGGCGACACCGGGGAGCTGTTTTTT.

The chain combines TRBV7-2 with TRBJ2-7; tentatively, D is TRBD1 (6 bases). Trimming stripped 2 bases from V and 5 bases from J, with 10 bases between. The CDR3 length is 13 residues. The germline V gene encodes CDR1 SGHTA and CDR2 FQGNSA. Written as DNA, the CDR3 is TGTGCCAGCAGCTTAATTTCAGGGGACGAGCAGTACTTC. It codes for CASSLISGDEQYF.

The rearrangement uses TRBV12-3 or TRBV12-4 and TRBJ1-1; D not certain. The V end was cut by 2 bases, the J end by 11 bases, with 12 bases between. The CDR3 runs 12 residues. The CDR3 coding sequence is TGTGCCAGCAGTTTACTGACTGTGTTTGCTTTCTTT. It codes for CASSLLTVFAFF.

The chain has TRBV18 and TRBJ2-1, with 8 positions matching TRBD2. V was clipped by 4 bases and J by 6 bases; unmatched bases: 5. The CDR3 totals 14 residues. Per germline, CDR1 KGHSH and CDR2 LQKENI. CDR3: CASSLPLAVNEQFF. As DNA, the CDR3 is TGTGCCAGCTCACTCCCACTAGCGGTCAATGAGCAGTTCTTC.

J is TRBJ1-5 and V is TRBV27; D uncertain. Trimming pared 5 bases from V and 12 bases from J, leaving 14 bases between. The CDR3 spans 12 residues. Germline V gene sequence: CDR1 MNHEY, CDR2 SMNVEV (reference sequence). The CDR3 protein is CASSSIGEVQHF. Here the CDR3 DNA reads TGTGCCAGCAGTAGTATCGGGGAGGTCCAGCATTTT.